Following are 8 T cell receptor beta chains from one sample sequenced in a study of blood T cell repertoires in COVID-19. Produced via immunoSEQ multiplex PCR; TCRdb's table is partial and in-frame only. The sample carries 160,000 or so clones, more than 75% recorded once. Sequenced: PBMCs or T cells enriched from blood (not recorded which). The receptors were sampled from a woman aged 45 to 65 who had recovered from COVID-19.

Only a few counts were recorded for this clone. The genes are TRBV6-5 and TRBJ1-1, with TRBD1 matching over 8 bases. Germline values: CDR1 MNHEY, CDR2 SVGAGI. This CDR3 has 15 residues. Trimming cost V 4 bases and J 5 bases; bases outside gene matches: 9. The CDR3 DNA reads TGTGCCAGCAGTTTATCAGGGGGCGGTTGGACTGAAGCTTTCTTT. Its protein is CASSLSGGGWTEAFF.

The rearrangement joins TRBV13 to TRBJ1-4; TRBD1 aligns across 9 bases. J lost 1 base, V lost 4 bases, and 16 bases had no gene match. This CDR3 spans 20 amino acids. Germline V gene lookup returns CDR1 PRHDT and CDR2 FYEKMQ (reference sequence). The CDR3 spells CASSSPPSGTGSGTNEKLFF. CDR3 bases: TGTGCCAGCAGCTCCCCCCCTTCCGGGACAGGGTCAGGAACTAATGAAAAACTGTTTTTT.

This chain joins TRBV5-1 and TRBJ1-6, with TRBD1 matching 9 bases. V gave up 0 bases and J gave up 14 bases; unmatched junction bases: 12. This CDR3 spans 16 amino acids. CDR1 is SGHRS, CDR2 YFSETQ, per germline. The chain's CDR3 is CASSLVWDRVPVSLHF. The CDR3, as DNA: TGCGCCAGCAGCTTGGTATGGGACAGGGTCCCCGTTTCCCTCCACTTT. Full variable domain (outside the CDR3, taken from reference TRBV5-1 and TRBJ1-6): KAGVTQTPRYLIKTRGQQVTLSCSPISGHRSVSWYQQTPGQGLQFLFEYFSETQRNKGNFPGRFSGRQFSNSRSEMNVSTLELGDSALYLCASSLVWDRVPVSLHFGNGTRLTVT.

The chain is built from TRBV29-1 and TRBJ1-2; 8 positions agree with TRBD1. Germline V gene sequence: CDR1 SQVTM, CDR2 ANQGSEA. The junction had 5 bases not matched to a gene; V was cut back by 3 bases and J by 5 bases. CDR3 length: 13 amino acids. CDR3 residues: CSVDPQGAYGYTF. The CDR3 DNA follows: TGCAGCGTTGATCCCCAGGGGGCGTATGGCTACACCTTC.

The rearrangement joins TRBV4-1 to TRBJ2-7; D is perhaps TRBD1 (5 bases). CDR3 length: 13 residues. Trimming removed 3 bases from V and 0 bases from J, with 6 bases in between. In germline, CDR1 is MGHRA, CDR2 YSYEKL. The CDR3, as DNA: TGCGCCAGCAGCCAGGACATCTCCTACGAGCAGTACTTC. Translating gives CASSQDISYEQYF.

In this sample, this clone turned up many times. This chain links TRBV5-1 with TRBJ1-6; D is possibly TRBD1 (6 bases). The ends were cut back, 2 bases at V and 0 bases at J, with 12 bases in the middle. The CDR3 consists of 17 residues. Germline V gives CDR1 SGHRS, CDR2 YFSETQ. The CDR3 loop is CASSLQGPSSYNSPLHF. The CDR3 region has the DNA TGCGCCAGCAGCTTACAGGGACCCAGCTCCTATAATTCACCCCTCCACTTT.

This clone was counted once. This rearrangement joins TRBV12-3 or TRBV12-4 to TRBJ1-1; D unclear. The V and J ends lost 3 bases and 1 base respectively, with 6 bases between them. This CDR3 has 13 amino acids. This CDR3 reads CASSFRENTEAFF. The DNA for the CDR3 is TGTGCCAGCAGTTTTCGGGAGAACACTGAAGCTTTCTTT.

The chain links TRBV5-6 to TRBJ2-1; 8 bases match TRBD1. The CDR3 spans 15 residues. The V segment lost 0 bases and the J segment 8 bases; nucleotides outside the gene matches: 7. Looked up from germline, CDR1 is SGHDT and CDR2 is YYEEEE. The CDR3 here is CASSLGRGRFYEQFF. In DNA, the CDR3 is TGTGCCAGCAGCTTGGGCAGGGGGCGCTTCTATGAGCAGTTCTTC.